The 26 T cell receptor beta chains below were found in one sample sequenced in a study of cytomegalovirus exposure and HLA in healthy donors. The primer mix had 60 Vbeta and 13 Jbeta primers. Sequencing was performed with immunoSEQ multiplex PCR; in TCRdb, only in-frame clones are kept and a portion is missing. The sample includes about 130,000 clones, approximately 75% of them seen just once. Source material: PBMCs. Receptors were obtained from a male donor in good health and CMV-seronegative.

The V gene is TRBV7-8, the J gene TRBJ2-2, with 7 bases lining up with TRBD1. This CDR3 has 17 residues. From germline, CDR1 is SGHVS and CDR2 FQNEAQ. V was pared by 5 bases and J by 4 bases, with 13 bases of the junction left unmatched. The CDR3 DNA sequence: TGTGCCAGCAGCCCGGGACAGTCCACCGGCGGCACCGGGGAGCTGTTTTTT. Translating gives CASSPGQSTGGTGELFF. Filled out from reference TRBV7-8 and TRBJ2-2, the complete variable domain reads GAGVSQSPRYKVAKRGQDVALRCDPISGHVSLFWYQQALGQGPEFLTYFQNEAQLDKSGLPSDRFFAERPEGSVSTLKIQRTQQEDSAVYLCASSPGQSTGGTGELFFGEGSRLTVL.

The chain recombines TRBV5-8 with TRBJ2-3, with D possibly TRBD2 on 5 matching bases. Germline V lookup: CDR1 SGHTS, CDR2 YDEGEE. Trimming cost V 6 bases and J 7 bases, with 15 bases left between them. The CDR3 has 13 residues. DNA of the CDR3: TGTGCCAGCACCAGCGGAGCAGCAAATACGCAGTATTTT. It codes for CASTSGAANTQYF.

The CDR3, as DNA: TGTGCCTGGAGTGCAGGCCGGGACTACGAGCAGTACTTC. Translated: CAWSAGRDYEQYF. This chain uses TRBV30 with TRBJ2-7; D might be TRBD2 (5 bases). Germline-derived CDR1 and CDR2 are GTSNPN and SVGIG (reference sequence). CDR3 length: 13 residues. Trimming stripped 1 base from V and 3 bases from J, with 10 bases between.

This clone was detected once. The chain is built from TRBV7-9 and TRBJ2-1; the match to TRBD1 covers 8 bases. J gave up 7 bases and V 2 bases, and 7 bases lay outside the gene matches. From germline, CDR1 is SEHNR and CDR2 FQNEAQ (reference sequence). The length of the CDR3 is 15 residues. The CDR3: CASSLLTGGVNEQFF. In nucleotides, the CDR3 is TGTGCCAGCAGCTTATTAACAGGGGGAGTGAATGAGCAGTTCTTC.

The chain uses TRBV2 and TRBJ2-3, with 8 bases identical to TRBD2. This CDR3 has 17 residues. Trimming took 8 bases from V and 0 from J; bases not matched to a gene: 13. CDR1 and CDR2 from the germline V gene are SNHLY and FYNNEI. The CDR3 coding sequence is TGTGCCAGCTTATCGGTAGCGGGGAACCCTAGCACAGATACGCAGTATTTT. It yields the protein CASLSVAGNPSTDTQYF.

This rearrangement joins TRBV5-6 to TRBJ2-7, with D tentatively TRBD1 (6 bases). Germline CDR1 and CDR2: SGHDT and YYEEEE. This CDR3 is 14 amino acids long. Deletions cut 8 bases from V and 3 bases from J, with 18 bases between. This CDR3 reads CASLLQGRIYEQYF. DNA of the CDR3: TGTGCCAGTCTTCTACAGGGAAGGATCTACGAGCAGTACTTC.

The chain is built from TRBV5-1 and TRBJ1-2; 7 nucleotides agree with TRBD1. V shed 4 bases, J shed 5 bases, and the junction held 5 bases outside the gene matches. In germline, CDR1 is SGHRS, CDR2 YFSETQ. This CDR3 contains 13 residues. The CDR3, as DNA: TGCGCCAGCAGCGCCGGACAGGCATATGGCTACACCTTC. This encodes CASSAGQAYGYTF.

The rearrangement links TRBV11-3 to TRBJ2-1, with TRBD1 as a possible D gene (5 bases). The CDR3 has 14 residues. Trimming took off 4 bases at V and 4 bases at J, with 11 bases between the two ends. The germline CDR1 and CDR2 sequences are SGHNT and YENEEA. CDR3 residues: CASSSTSGYNEQFF. The CDR3 bases are TGTGCCAGCAGCTCTACATCAGGGTACAATGAGCAGTTCTTC.

The rearrangement uses TRBV7-8 and TRBJ2-7, with a tentative D call TRBD1 (6 bases). V was cut by 8 bases and J by 0 bases, with 14 bases left in between. This CDR3 comprises 14 residues. From germline, CDR1 is SGHVS and CDR2 FQNEAQ. Here the CDR3 reads CASGPRGSSYEQYF. The CDR3 DNA sequence: TGTGCCAGCGGGCCCAGGGGTAGCTCCTACGAGCAGTACTTC.

The chain employs TRBV2 and TRBJ1-2; D possibly corresponds to TRBD1 (6 bases). The CDR3 has 13 residues. Trimming pared 5 bases from V and 1 base from J, leaving 8 bases between. The V gene's germline CDR1 is SNHLY and CDR2 FYNNEI. CDR3 amino acids: CASSLDSNYGYTF. DNA of the CDR3: TGTGCCAGCAGTTTGGACAGTAACTATGGCTACACCTTC.

This chain connects TRBV13 to TRBJ1-1; D gene uncertain. Trimming stripped 0 bases from V and 1 base from J, with 9 bases between. The length of the CDR3 is 15 residues. Germline loops: CDR1 PRHDT, CDR2 FYEKMQ (reference sequence). The CDR3 DNA reads as TGTGCCAGCAGCTTAGGTGGGCACCCGAACACTGAAGCTTTCTTT. Its translation is CASSLGGHPNTEAFF. The full variable domain, in which reference TRBV13 and TRBJ1-1 provide the parts outside the CDR3, is AAGVIQSPRHLIKEKRETATLKCYPIPRHDTVYWYQQGPGQDPQFLISFYEKMQSDKGSIPDRFSAQQFSDYHSELNMSSLELGDSALYFCASSLGGHPNTEAFFGQGTRLTVV.

This rearrangement joins TRBV7-6 to TRBJ2-3; TRBD1 matches 7 bases. V trimming: 2 bases; J trimming: 2 bases; junction bases outside the gene matches: 4. This CDR3 has 15 amino acids. Germline assignment: CDR1 SGHVS and CDR2 FNYEAQ. CDR3 in DNA: TGTGCCAGCAGCTTACAGGACAGGACCACAGATACGCAGTATTTT. Translating gives CASSLQDRTTDTQYF.

This chain uses TRBV4-1 with TRBJ2-5; 7 bases match TRBD2. The J call is in doubt because the DNA end fits TRBJ2-7 better. CDR1 is MGHRA, CDR2 YSYEKL, per germline. There are 15 residues in the CDR3. CDR3 region: CASSVTRDYNYEQYF. The CDR3 DNA sequence: TGCGCCAGCAGCGTTACCCGGGACTATAACTACGAGCAGTACTTC.

V gene TRBV6-1 combines with J gene TRBJ1-4; D is uncertain. The ends were cut back, 5 bases at V and 5 bases at J, with 9 bases in the middle. CDR1 is MNHNS and CDR2 is SASEGT in the germline V gene. CDR3 size: 13 residues. The CDR3: CASSPGNNEKLFF. CDR3 nucleotide sequence: TGTGCCAGCAGTCCGGGAAACAATGAAAAACTGTTTTTT.

The V call is TRBV6-1, the J call TRBJ1-2; D is unresolved. The CDR3 length is 15 residues. Germline assignment: CDR1 MNHNS and CDR2 SASEGT. V lost 3 bases, J lost 8 bases, and 19 bases lay in between. CDR3 loop: CASSDLWTVGGGYTF. Written as DNA, the CDR3 is TGTGCCAGCAGTGACCTCTGGACCGTCGGCGGGGGCTACACCTTC.

The chain couples TRBV27 to TRBJ1-1, with 8 bases identical to TRBD1. V lost 6 bases to trimming and J lost 1 base; unmatched junction nucleotides: 4. The CDR3 covers 14 residues. Germline V gene data show CDR1 as MNHEY and CDR2 as SMNVEV (reference sequence). The chain's CDR3 is CASSPTGANTEAFF. The CDR3 coding sequence is TGTGCCAGCAGCCCGACAGGGGCGAACACTGAAGCTTTCTTT.

The V gene is TRBV23-1, the J gene TRBJ1-6; TRBD1 matches at 7 bases. TRBV23-1 is recorded as an ORF, its role being uncertain. V gave up 2 bases and J gave up 8 bases; unmatched junction bases: 6. The CDR3 covers 15 residues. The CDR3 DNA follows: TGCGCCAGCAGTCAAAAATCTACAGGGGATTCACCCCTCCACTTT. It codes for CASSQKSTGDSPLHF.

In DNA form, the CDR3 reads TGTGCCAGCAGAGAATACAGGGGGCTGAACACTGAAGCTTTCTTT. This sequence encodes CASREYRGLNTEAFF. The J gene is TRBJ1-1, the V gene TRBV6-6; 9 bases match TRBD1. V was pared by 6 bases and J by 0 bases, with 5 bases of the junction left unmatched. The CDR3 loop spans 15 amino acids. The germline gives CDR1 MNHNY, CDR2 SVGAGI (reference sequence).

In its sample, this clone was seen a few times. The V and J genes are TRBV18 and TRBJ1-4; unclear D gene. The V and J ends lost 2 bases and 1 base respectively, with 5 bases between them. Germline assignment: CDR1 KGHSH and CDR2 LQKENI. The CDR3 spans 14 residues. CDR3 in DNA: TGTGCCAGCTCACCAAAGCAAACTAATGAAAAACTGTTTTTT. This translates into CASSPKQTNEKLFF.

The chain joins TRBV2 to TRBJ2-3; 9 nucleotides agree with TRBD2. Germline V gives CDR1 SNHLY, CDR2 FYNNEI. With V trimmed by 5 bases and J by 4 bases, 7 bases remained unmatched. The CDR3 length is 15 residues. The CDR3 sequence: CASSISSGEADTQYF. Written as DNA, the CDR3 is TGTGCCAGCAGTATATCTAGCGGGGAGGCAGATACGCAGTATTTT.

This clone appeared a few times. The chain couples TRBV29-1 to TRBJ2-3, with TRBD2 matching 10 bases. This CDR3 is 15 amino acids long. CDR1 is SQVTM, CDR2 ANQGSEA, per germline. The J segment lost 3 bases and the V segment lost 4 bases, leaving 7 bases of the junction unmatched. In nucleotides, the CDR3 is TGCAGCGTTGCGAGGAATAGCGGGGGGACAGATACGCAGTATTTT. This encodes CSVARNSGGTDTQYF.

The gene calls are TRBV6-5 and TRBJ2-7; no definite D call. The V gene lost 6 bases and the J gene lost 0 bases, with 12 bases spanning the gap. From germline, CDR1 is MNHEY and CDR2 SVGAGI. The CDR3 consists of 14 residues. CDR3 sequence (DNA): TGTGCCAGCAGGCCAGGTAGATCCTCCTACGAGCAGTACTTC. Amino acid sequence: CASRPGRSSYEQYF.

The chain recombines TRBV27 with TRBJ1-1; tentatively, D is TRBD1 (6 bases). Germline-derived CDR1 and CDR2 are MNHEY and SMNVEV (reference sequence). The CDR3 extends over 15 amino acids. Between the trimmed V and J ends, which lost 2 bases and 0 bases, there was a span of 10 bases. The CDR3 DNA reads TGTGCCAGCAGTTTACAGGGGCCTATGAACACTGAAGCTTTCTTT. Translating it yields CASSLQGPMNTEAFF.

V usage is TRBV5-4 and J usage is TRBJ2-3; 9 positions match TRBD2. Germline trimming cut 4 bases from V and 6 bases from J; bases unmatched to any gene: 9. The V gene's germline CDR1 is SGHNT and CDR2 YYREEE (reference sequence). CDR3 length: 15 residues. The CDR3, as DNA: TGTGCCAGCAGCCCGGTAGCGGGGGCTTTGGATACGCAGTATTTT. It translates to CASSPVAGALDTQYF. Complete variable domain (other parts from reference TRBV5-4 and TRBJ2-3): ETGVTQSPTHLIKTRGQQVTLRCSSQSGHNTVSWYQQALGQGPQFIFQYYREEENGRGNFPPRFSGLQFPNYSSELNVNALELDDSALYLCASSPVAGALDTQYFGPGTRLTVL.

The V gene is TRBV6-5, the J gene TRBJ1-1; TRBD1 is a possible D gene (5 bases). CDR1 is MNHEY, CDR2 SVGAGI, per germline. V lost 5 bases and J 1 base, leaving 11 bases between the germline ends. The CDR3 is 14 residues long. The CDR3 nucleotides read TGTGCCAGCAGTGGGACGGGAGGGAACACTGAAGCTTTCTTT. The encoded protein is CASSGTGGNTEAFF.

The chain has TRBV7-2 and TRBJ2-7; D might be TRBD1 (6 bases). This CDR3 comprises 14 residues. V lost 2 bases, J lost 2 bases, and 10 bases lay in between. The germline CDR1 and CDR2 sequences are SGHTA and FQGNSA. CDR3 amino acids: CASSLQGSPYEQYF. CDR3 DNA sequence: TGTGCCAGCAGCTTACAGGGGAGTCCCTACGAGCAGTACTTC.